This TCR beta chain stems from a study of blood T cell repertoires in COVID-19. Background on the study: Donors in the United States, Italy and Spain gave samples during acute or convalescent COVID-19. T cells, B-cell-depleted T cells, or PBMCs supplied cDNA or gDNA.

The assay was immunoSEQ multiplex PCR, and TCRdb's table has in-frame clones only and misses some. The sample contains nearly 40,000 clones, around 77% of which appear only once. Per germline, CDR1 SGHVS and CDR2 FQNEAQ. There are 17 residues in the CDR3. V gave up 5 bases and J gave up 0 bases; unmatched junction bases: 10. The source is a man older than 75 with active or convalescent COVID-19. Sample: peripheral blood. The rearrangement links TRBV7-8 to TRBJ2-1; 7 bases fit TRBD2. The CDR3 DNA sequence: TGTGCCAGCAGCCCGAAACCCCCTAGCGGCTCCTACAATGAGCAGTTCTTC. As protein: CASSPKPPSGSYNEQFF.